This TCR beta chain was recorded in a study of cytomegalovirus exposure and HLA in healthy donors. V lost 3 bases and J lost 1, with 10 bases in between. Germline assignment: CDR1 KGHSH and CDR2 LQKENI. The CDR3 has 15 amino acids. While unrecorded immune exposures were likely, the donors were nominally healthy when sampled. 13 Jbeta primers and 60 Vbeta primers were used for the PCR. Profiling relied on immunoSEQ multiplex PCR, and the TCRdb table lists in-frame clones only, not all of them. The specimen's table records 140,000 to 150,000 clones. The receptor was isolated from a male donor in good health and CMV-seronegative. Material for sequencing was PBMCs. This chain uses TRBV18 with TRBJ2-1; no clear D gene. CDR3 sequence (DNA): TGTGCCAGCTCACCTCCGGAGAGGTCCTACAATGAGCAGTTCTTC. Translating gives CASSPPERSYNEQFF. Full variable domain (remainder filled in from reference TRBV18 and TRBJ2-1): NAGVMQNPRHLVRRRGQEARLRCSPMKGHSHVYWYRQLPEEGLKFMVYLQKENIIDESGMPKERFSAEFPKEGPSILRIQQVVRGDSAAYFCASSPPERSYNEQFFGPGTRLTVL.